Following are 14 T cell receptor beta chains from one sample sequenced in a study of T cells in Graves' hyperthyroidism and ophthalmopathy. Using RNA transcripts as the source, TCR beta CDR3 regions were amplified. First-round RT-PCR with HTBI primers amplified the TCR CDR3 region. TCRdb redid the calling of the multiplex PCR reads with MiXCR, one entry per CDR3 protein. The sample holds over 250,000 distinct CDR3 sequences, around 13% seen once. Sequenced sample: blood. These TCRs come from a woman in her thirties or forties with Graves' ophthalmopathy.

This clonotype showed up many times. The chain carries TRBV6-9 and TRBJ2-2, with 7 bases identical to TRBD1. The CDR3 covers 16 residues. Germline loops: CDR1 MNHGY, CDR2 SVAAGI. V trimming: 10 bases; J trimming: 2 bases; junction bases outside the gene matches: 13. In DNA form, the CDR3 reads TGTGCCACCCCACCCGGGACAGCTGTCAACACCGGGGAGCTGTTTTTT. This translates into CATPPGTAVNTGELFF.

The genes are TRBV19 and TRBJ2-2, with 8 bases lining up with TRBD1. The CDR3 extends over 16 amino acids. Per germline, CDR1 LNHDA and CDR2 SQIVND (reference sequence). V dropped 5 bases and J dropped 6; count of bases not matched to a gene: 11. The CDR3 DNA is TGTGCCAGTAGTGGCCGGACAGGGCAGGGGGCCGGGGAGCTGTTTTTT. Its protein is CASSGRTGQGAGELFF.

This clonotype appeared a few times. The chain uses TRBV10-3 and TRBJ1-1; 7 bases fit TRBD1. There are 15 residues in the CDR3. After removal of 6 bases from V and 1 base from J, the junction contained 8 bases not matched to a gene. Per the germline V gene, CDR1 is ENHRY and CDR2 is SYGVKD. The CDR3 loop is CAISGSGQANTEAFF. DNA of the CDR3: TGTGCCATCAGCGGCTCCGGACAGGCGAACACTGAAGCTTTCTTT.

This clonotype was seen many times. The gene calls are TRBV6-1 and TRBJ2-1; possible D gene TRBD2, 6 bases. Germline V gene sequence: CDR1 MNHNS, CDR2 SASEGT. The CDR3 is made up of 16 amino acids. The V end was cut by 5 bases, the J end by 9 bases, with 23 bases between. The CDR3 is CASSLTGTPFWGEQFF. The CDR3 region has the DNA TGTGCCAGCAGTCTCACCGGGACTCCTTTTTGGGGTGAGCAGTTCTTC.

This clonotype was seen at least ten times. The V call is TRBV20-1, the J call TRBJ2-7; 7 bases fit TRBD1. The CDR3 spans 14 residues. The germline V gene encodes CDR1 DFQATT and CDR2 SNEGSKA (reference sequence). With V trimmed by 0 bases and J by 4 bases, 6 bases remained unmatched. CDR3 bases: TGCAGTGCTAGAGATTTCAGGGGGAATTACGAGCAGTACTTC. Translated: CSARDFRGNYEQYF.

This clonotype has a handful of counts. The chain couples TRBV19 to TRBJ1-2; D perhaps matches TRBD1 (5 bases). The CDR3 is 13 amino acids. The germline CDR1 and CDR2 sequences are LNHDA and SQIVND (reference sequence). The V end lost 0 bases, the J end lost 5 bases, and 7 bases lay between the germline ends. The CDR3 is CASSIEGGYGYTF. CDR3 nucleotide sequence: TGTGCCAGTAGTATAGAGGGGGGATATGGCTACACCTTC.

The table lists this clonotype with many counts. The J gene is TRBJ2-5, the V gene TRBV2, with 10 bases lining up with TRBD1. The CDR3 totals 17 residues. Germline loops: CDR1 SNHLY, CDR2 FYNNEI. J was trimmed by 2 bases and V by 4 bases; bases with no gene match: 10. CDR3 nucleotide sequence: TGTGCCAGCAGTGGTTCGGGACAGGGGCACCTACAAGAGACCCAGTACTTC. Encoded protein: CASSGSGQGHLQETQYF. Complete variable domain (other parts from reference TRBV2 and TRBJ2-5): EPEVTQTPSHQVTQMGQEVILRCVPISNHLYFYWYRQILGQKVEFLVSFYNNEISEKSEIFDDQFSVERPDGSNFTLKIRSTKLEDSAMYFCASSGSGQGHLQETQYFGPGTRLLVL.

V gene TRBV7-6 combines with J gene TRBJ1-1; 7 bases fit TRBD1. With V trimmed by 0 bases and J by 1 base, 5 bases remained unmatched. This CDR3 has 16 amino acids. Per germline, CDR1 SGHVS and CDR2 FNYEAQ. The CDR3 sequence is CASSLAMTGPNTEAFF. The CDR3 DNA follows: TGTGCCAGCAGCTTAGCAATGACAGGGCCGAACACTGAAGCTTTCTTT.

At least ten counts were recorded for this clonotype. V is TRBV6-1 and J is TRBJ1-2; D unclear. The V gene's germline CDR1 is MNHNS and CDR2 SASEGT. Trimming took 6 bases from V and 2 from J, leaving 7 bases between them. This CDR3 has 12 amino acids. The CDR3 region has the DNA TGTGCCAGCAGGTCGGAGAACTATGGCTACACCTTC. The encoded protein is CASRSENYGYTF.

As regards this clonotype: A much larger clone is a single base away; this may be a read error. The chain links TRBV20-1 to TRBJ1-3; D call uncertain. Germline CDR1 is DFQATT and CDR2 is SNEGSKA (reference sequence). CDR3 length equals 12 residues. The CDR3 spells CSAIGGGNTVYF. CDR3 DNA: TGCAGTGCTATCGGTGGTGGAAACACCGTATATTTT.

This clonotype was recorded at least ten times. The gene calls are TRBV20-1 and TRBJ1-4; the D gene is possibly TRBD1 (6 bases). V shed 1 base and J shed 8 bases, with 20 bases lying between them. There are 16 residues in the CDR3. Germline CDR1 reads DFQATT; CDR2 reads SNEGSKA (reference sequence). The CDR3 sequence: CSARGPWGAWGEKLFF. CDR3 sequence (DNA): TGCAGTGCTAGAGGCCCGTGGGGGGCCTGGGGAGAAAAACTGTTTTTT.

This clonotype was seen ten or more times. CDR3 sequence reads: CASSEGQAPYLEQYF. In DNA form, the CDR3 reads TGTGCCAGCAGTGAAGGGCAGGCGCCTTACCTAGAGCAGTACTTC. The chain uses TRBV6-1 and TRBJ2-7; D unclear. Per germline, CDR1 MNHNS and CDR2 SASEGT. The CDR3 runs to 15 residues. Trimming took off 1 base at V and 7 bases at J, with 17 bases between the two ends.

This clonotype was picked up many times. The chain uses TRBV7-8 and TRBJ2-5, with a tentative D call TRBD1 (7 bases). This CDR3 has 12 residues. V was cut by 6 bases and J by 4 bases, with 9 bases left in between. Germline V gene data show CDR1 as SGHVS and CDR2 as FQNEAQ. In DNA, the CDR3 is TGTGCCAGCAGTCAGGGGGGAGAGACCCAGTACTTC. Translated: CASSQGGETQYF.

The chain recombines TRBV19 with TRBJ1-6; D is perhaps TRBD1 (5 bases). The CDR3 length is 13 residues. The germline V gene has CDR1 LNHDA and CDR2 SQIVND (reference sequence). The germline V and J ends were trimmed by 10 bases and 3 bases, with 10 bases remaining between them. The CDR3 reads CATQGDYNSPLHF. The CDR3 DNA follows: TGTGCCACCCAGGGAGACTATAATTCACCCCTCCACTTT.